Shown below are 24 T cell receptor beta chains from a single sample sequenced in a study of beta chain features in type 1 diabetes (dated by TCRdb to the late 2010s). The library was produced with the immunoSEQ multiplex PCR assay. All of the isolated RNA was reverse transcribed with the High Capacity cDNA Reverse Transcription Kit, so expressed TCRB transcripts were sequenced. The immuneACCESS repertoire file appears here via TCRdb, limited to in-frame rearrangements. These files lack a portion of the clones; in checked studies, under half of the deficit traces to unresolved V genes, and the cause of the others is not known. This sample lists roughly 500,000 clones; around 28% were detected once. 0.05% to 0.065% of the sample goes to the ten largest clones. The specimen was naive CD4+ T cells from blood. The cell subset or site label of this sample denotes: true naive CD4+ T cells. Receptors were obtained from a man aged 18-30 years in good health.

This chain connects TRBV5-4 to TRBJ2-3; the D gene is possibly TRBD1 (6 bases). Trimming pared 4 bases from V and 0 bases from J, leaving 12 bases between. The length of the CDR3 is 15 residues. Looked up from germline, CDR1 is SGHNT and CDR2 is YYREEE (reference sequence). The CDR3 nucleotides are TGTGCCAGCAGCCCAGGGGAGCCAAGCACAGATACGCAGTATTTT. This translates into CASSPGEPSTDTQYF.

With regard to this clone: Other DNA sequences in the sample encode the same CDR3. The chain is built from TRBV30 and TRBJ2-7; unclear D gene. Trimming left V 1 base short and J 3 bases short, with 7 bases between. Germline V CDR1 and CDR2: GTSNPN, SVGIG (reference sequence). The CDR3 has 12 residues. The CDR3: CAWSEDFYEQYF. The CDR3 nucleotides are TGTGCCTGGAGTGAAGACTTCTACGAGCAGTACTTC.

This clone was found a few times. The rearrangement joins TRBV29-1 to TRBJ2-3; 7 bases map to TRBD2. V lost 8 bases and J lost 0; bases outside the gene matches: 5. Germline CDR1 is SQVTM and CDR2 is ANQGSEA. The CDR3 is 13 amino acids. This CDR3 is CSKSSGSTDTQYF. CDR3 DNA sequence: TGCAGCAAATCTAGCGGTAGCACAGATACGCAGTATTTT.

This chain connects TRBV28 to TRBJ2-7, with no clear D. V was shortened by 6 bases and J by 1 base, with 13 bases between the two germline ends. Germline V gene data show CDR1 as MDHEN and CDR2 as SYDVKM. CDR3 length: 14 residues. CDR3 DNA sequence: TGTGCCAGCAGACCAACTCATGGATCCTACGAGCAGTACTTC. Protein sequence: CASRPTHGSYEQYF.

J is TRBJ1-1 and V is TRBV28; no clear D gene. Trimming cost V 8 bases and J 7 bases, with 11 bases left between them. This CDR3 has 11 amino acids. CDR1 is MDHEN, CDR2 SYDVKM, per germline. The CDR3 bases are TGTGCCAGCGTTGAGAGGAGTGAAGCTTTCTTT. This translates into CASVERSEAFF.

The gene calls are TRBV6-6 and TRBJ2-5; 8 bases align to TRBD1. This CDR3 region has 14 residues. CDR1 and CDR2 from the germline V gene are MNHNY and SVGAGI (reference sequence). V dropped 2 bases and J dropped 3; count of bases not matched to a gene: 2. The CDR3 reads CASSYPTGEETQYF. CDR3 sequence (DNA): TGTGCCAGCAGTTACCCGACAGGGGAAGAGACCCAGTACTTC.

The chain carries TRBV27 and TRBJ2-1; 7 nucleotides align to TRBD2. Germline CDR1 is MNHEY and CDR2 is SMNVEV (reference sequence). V shed 7 bases and J 3 bases; nucleotides not matched to a gene: 6. The CDR3 consists of 14 residues. The CDR3 region has the DNA TGTGCCAGCAAGACTCGGACTAGCTACAATGAGCAGTTCTTC. It yields the protein CASKTRTSYNEQFF.

The gene calls are TRBV10-3 and TRBJ2-5, with 7 positions matching TRBD2. Germline assignment: CDR1 ENHRY and CDR2 SYGVKD. CDR3 length equals 14 residues. V lost 6 bases, J lost 5 bases, and 9 bases stayed unmatched. The CDR3 sequence is CAISLAEVRETQYF. CDR3 nucleotides: TGTGCCATCAGCCTAGCGGAAGTTCGGGAGACCCAGTACTTC.

The J gene is TRBJ1-2, the V gene TRBV2; 7 bases are a match to TRBD1. CDR1 and CDR2 (germline): SNHLY, FYNNEI. The CDR3 runs to 15 residues. The J segment lost 3 bases and the V segment lost 3 bases, leaving 7 bases of the junction unmatched. CDR3 sequence: CASSETPGGDYGYTF. CDR3 sequence (DNA): TGTGCCAGCAGTGAGACCCCAGGGGGAGACTATGGCTACACCTTC.

The genes are TRBV5-4 and TRBJ1-2; D remains unclear. Trimming took 5 bases from V and 5 from J, leaving 13 bases between them. This CDR3 has 13 amino acids. CDR1 is SGHNT and CDR2 is YYREEE in the germline V gene (reference sequence). The CDR3 nucleotides are TGTGCCAGCAGGCCTGCGGGAAAGTATGGCTACACCTTC. Its translation: CASRPAGKYGYTF.

V and J are TRBV6-6 and TRBJ1-2; 9 nucleotides match TRBD1. The CDR3 covers 14 residues. Germline CDR1 reads MNHNY; CDR2 reads SVGAGI (reference sequence). V dropped 1 base and J dropped 7; count of bases not matched to a gene: 4. This CDR3 reads CASSYWGQGSGYTF. The CDR3 bases are TGTGCCAGCAGTTACTGGGGACAGGGATCTGGCTACACCTTC.

The chain carries TRBV30 and TRBJ1-3; D gene uncertain. Germline assignment: CDR1 GTSNPN and CDR2 SVGIG (reference sequence). There are 14 residues in the CDR3. The V gene lost 0 bases and the J gene lost 2 bases, with 8 bases spanning the gap. The CDR3 protein is CAWSVHTAGNTIYF. The DNA for the CDR3 is TGTGCCTGGAGTGTACACACCGCTGGAAACACCATATATTTT.

The chain couples TRBV9 to TRBJ2-1; possible D gene TRBD2, 5 bases. The CDR3 sequence is 14 residues long. V dropped 0 bases and J dropped 9 bases, with 13 bases sitting between them. Germline V gives CDR1 SGDLS, CDR2 YYNGEE. As DNA, the CDR3 is TGTGCCAGCAGCGTAGCGACGGGAATTCGTGAGCAGTTCTTC. It is translated as CASSVATGIREQFF. Full variable domain (rest looked up from reference TRBV9 and TRBJ2-1): DSGVTQTPKHLITATGQRVTLRCSPRSGDLSVYWYQQSLDQGLQFLIQYYNGEERAKGNILERFSAQQFPDLHSELNLSSLELGDSALYFCASSVATGIREQFFGPGTRLTVL.

The CDR3 coding sequence is TGTGCCAGCAGCTTGGATGCAGGACGGCCCCAGCATTTT. Encoded protein: CASSLDAGRPQHF. The chain combines TRBV5-6 with TRBJ1-5; D unresolved. The CDR3 length is 13 residues. Deletions cut 0 bases from V and 9 bases from J, with 10 bases between. From germline, CDR1 is SGHDT and CDR2 YYEEEE.

V is TRBV19 and J is TRBJ1-2; D ambiguous. The CDR3 is made up of 11 amino acids. V was shortened by 4 bases and J by 3 bases, with 3 bases between the two germline ends. CDR1 and CDR2 from the germline V gene are LNHDA and SQIVND (reference sequence). CDR3 protein: CASSTYYGYTF. In DNA form, the CDR3 reads TGTGCCAGTAGTACCTACTATGGCTACACCTTC. The full variable domain, completed using reference TRBV19 and TRBJ1-2, is DGGITQSPKYLFRKEGQNVTLSCEQNLNHDAMYWYRQDPGQGLRLIYYSQIVNDFQKGDIAEGYSVSREKKESFPLTVTSAQKNPTAFYLCASSTYYGYTFGSGTRLTVV.

The rearrangement uses TRBV18 and TRBJ2-3, with TRBD1 matching 10 bases. J was trimmed by 3 bases and V by 3 bases; bases with no gene match: 3. The CDR3 extends over 15 amino acids. Germline V gene lookup returns CDR1 KGHSH and CDR2 LQKENI. CDR3: CASSPQGQGTDTQYF. The DNA of the CDR3 is TGTGCCAGCTCACCGCAGGGACAGGGGACAGATACGCAGTATTTT. The variable domain in full, completed from reference TRBV18 and TRBJ2-3, reads NAGVMQNPRHLVRRRGQEARLRCSPMKGHSHVYWYRQLPEEGLKFMVYLQKENIIDESGMPKERFSAEFPKEGPSILRIQQVVRGDSAAYFCASSPQGQGTDTQYFGPGTRLTVL.

The chain links TRBV7-9 to TRBJ2-3; D is unresolved. V lost 6 bases to trimming and J lost 4 bases, with 8 bases between them. The CDR3 consists of 12 residues. The germline gives CDR1 SEHNR, CDR2 FQNEAQ (reference sequence). The CDR3 DNA reads as TGTGCCAGCAGTTCAAACTCAGATACGCAGTATTTT. Protein product: CASSSNSDTQYF.

This clone has just a few counts. Germline and junction disagree at one end, which may indicate a read error. The chain joins TRBV7-2 to TRBJ1-2; D is uncertain. This CDR3 has 12 amino acids. The germline CDR1 and CDR2 sequences are SGHTA and FQGNSA. The CDR3 is CASSPEGRSLLF. CDR3 in DNA: TGTGCCAGCAGCCCAGAAGGTCGAAGCTTACTCTTC. The variable domain in full, with the rest retrieved from reference TRBV7-2 and TRBJ1-2, is GAGVSQSPSNKVTEKGKDVELRCDPISGHTALYWYRQSLGQGLEFLIYFQGNSAPDKSGLPSDRFSAERTGGSVSTLTIQRTQQEDSAVYLCASSPEGRSLLFGSGTRLTVV.

There are a few counts of this clone. The chain uses TRBV25-1 and TRBJ1-1; no reliable D call. The ends were cut back, 0 bases at V and 1 base at J, with 18 bases in the middle. Germline V gives CDR1 MGHDK, CDR2 SYGVNS. The CDR3 contains 18 residues. The CDR3 coding sequence is TGTGCCAGCAGTGAATATATTCCTGGTCGGCGTCCGAACACTGAAGCTTTCTTT. Its protein product is CASSEYIPGRRPNTEAFF.

The CDR3 nucleotides read TGCGCCAGCAGCTTGTCCCTACTCCGCGAGCAGTACTTC. Translating it yields CASSLSLLREQYF. The chain couples TRBV5-1 to TRBJ2-7; D not certain. This CDR3 is 13 amino acids long. Germline V gene sequence: CDR1 SGHRS, CDR2 YFSETQ. V was cut by 1 base and J by 6 bases, with 11 bases left in between. Complete variable domain (other parts from reference TRBV5-1 and TRBJ2-7): KAGVTQTPRYLIKTRGQQVTLSCSPISGHRSVSWYQQTPGQGLQFLFEYFSETQRNKGNFPGRFSGRQFSNSRSEMNVSTLELGDSALYLCASSLSLLREQYFGPGTRLTVT.

This clone has just a few counts. V gene TRBV7-2 combines with J gene TRBJ2-5; no clear D gene. V was clipped by 3 bases and J by 0 bases, with 8 bases between them. Germline V gene data show CDR1 as SGHTA and CDR2 as FQGNSA. The CDR3 runs 14 residues. The CDR3 is CASSFSGNQETQYF. CDR3 coding DNA: TGTGCCAGCAGCTTTTCCGGTAACCAAGAGACCCAGTACTTC. Supplemented by reference TRBV7-2 and TRBJ2-5, the full variable domain reads GAGVSQSPSNKVTEKGKDVELRCDPISGHTALYWYRQSLGQGLEFLIYFQGNSAPDKSGLPSDRFSAERTGGSVSTLTIQRTQQEDSAVYLCASSFSGNQETQYFGPGTRLLVL.

This rearrangement joins TRBV7-8 to TRBJ2-1; 7 bases map to TRBD1. CDR3 length: 13 amino acids. With V trimmed by 5 bases and J by 10 bases, 8 bases remained unmatched. CDR1 and CDR2 (germline): SGHVS, FQNEAQ. The CDR3, as DNA: TGTGCCAGCAGCCTTATACAGGGACAGGAGCAGTTCTTC. This translates into CASSLIQGQEQFF.

J is TRBJ2-5 and V is TRBV30, with 10 bases fitting TRBD2. Per the germline V gene, CDR1 is GTSNPN and CDR2 is SVGIG (reference sequence). J lost 5 bases, V lost 4 bases, and 10 bases had no gene match. CDR3 size: 15 residues. The CDR3 DNA reads TGTGCCTGGACCTTAGGGACTAGCGTATTTGAGACCCAGTACTTC. It codes for CAWTLGTSVFETQYF. Combining the CDR3 with reference TRBV30 and TRBJ2-5 gives the whole variable domain SQTIHQWPATLVQPVGSPLSLECTVEGTSNPNLYWYRQAAGRGLQLLFYSVGIGQISSEVPQNLSASRPQDRQFILSSKKLLLSDSGFYLCAWTLGTSVFETQYFGPGTRLLVL.

This chain links TRBV9 with TRBJ2-5; D tentatively fits TRBD1 or TRBD2 (5 bases each). CDR1 is SGDLS and CDR2 is YYNGEE in the germline V gene. The V and J ends lost 1 base and 5 bases respectively, with 12 bases between them. The CDR3 consists of 14 residues. CDR3 loop: CASSVRGGLETQYF. CDR3 nucleotide sequence: TGTGCCAGCAGCGTACGGGGCGGCCTGGAGACCCAGTACTTC.